Following are 2 T cell receptor beta chains from one sample sequenced in a study of T cell responses to AZD1222 COVID-19 vaccine (dated by TCRdb to about 2021). Library construction relied on the immunoSEQ multiplex PCR assay. TCRdb holds this immuneACCESS table with in-frame rearrangements only. Some clones are missing; in checked studies, unresolved V genes explain under half, and the rest has no known cause. For this sample there are about 110,000 clones; about 85% appear just once. The top ten constitute about 3% of the sample. The intended sense of this specimen's time point label: baseline before first vaccination. Material: peripheral blood, obtained on day 0 of AZD1222 vaccination. The origin of the receptors is an adult in good health.

CDR3 sequence: CASSIAGSDLTQYF. The CDR3 coding sequence is TGTGCCAGTTCGATAGCGGGGTCCGATTTGACCCAGTACTTC. This rearrangement joins TRBV7-9 to TRBJ2-5; TRBD2 matches at 8 bases. Germline values: CDR1 SEHNR, CDR2 FQNEAQ (reference sequence). Trimming at V came to 9 bases and at J to 7 bases, leaving 13 bases not matched to a gene. This CDR3 is built from 14 residues.

V usage is TRBV3-1 (or the pseudogene TRBV3-2) and J usage is TRBJ2-1; TRBD2 matches at 8 bases. Trimming removed 4 bases from V and 5 bases from J; junction bases left unmatched: 7. CDR1 and CDR2 from the germline V gene are LGHDT and YNNKEL (reference sequence). The CDR3 length is 15 residues. CDR3 in DNA: TGTGCCAGCAGCCTTACTAGCGGAGGTAACAATGAGCAGTTCTTC. Translated, it gives CASSLTSGGNNEQFF.